The 5 T cell receptor beta chains reported below all come from one sample, sequenced in a study of monozygotic twins with inflammatory bowel disease. Each CDR3 protein gets one entry in TCRdb, which reprocessed the 5' RACE reads and gives no DNA. The listing contains 350,000 to 400,000 distinct CDR3 sequences. Sample: blood. The receptors come from a human donor with ulcerative colitis or Crohn's disease, or a healthy co-twin of an affected twin (not recorded which).

The chain recombines TRBV12-3 or TRBV12-4 with TRBJ2-5; TCRdb's D gene call, TRBD1, goes unchecked for lack of DNA. The length of the CDR3 is 14 residues. The CDR3 region is CASTTTGGLETQYF.

This sequence joins TRBV20-1 and TRBJ2-2; with no DNA, the TCRdb D assignment of TRBD1 cannot be verified. The CDR3 loop spans 15 amino acids. CDR1 is DFQATT and CDR2 is SNEGSKA in the germline V gene (reference sequence). CDR3 loop: CSASNPRGLGGELFF.

The V and J genes are TRBV20-1 and TRBJ2-7; TCRdb designates TRBD1, a call that cannot be tested without DNA. This CDR3 has 15 amino acids. Germline loops: CDR1 DFQATT, CDR2 SNEGSKA (reference sequence). The CDR3: CSARDRDRGHREQYF.

The genes are TRBV4-2 and TRBJ2-2; TCRdb's assignment of TRBD1 cannot be checked, as there is no DNA. In germline, CDR1 is LGHNA, CDR2 YNFKEQ. CDR3 length equals 16 residues. The CDR3 here is CASSLSAGTGNGELFF.

The chain is built from TRBV14 and TRBJ2-1. The CDR3 has 14 residues. The V gene's germline CDR1 is SGHDN and CDR2 FVKESK. CDR3: CASSQQSSYNEQFF.